The 25 T cell receptor beta chains given below trace back to one sample, sequenced in a study of control samples from healthy donors and cancer patients. The table came from immunoSEQ multiplex PCR; TCRdb's copy has only in-frame clones and leaves some out. There are over 200,000 clones in the sample; more than 65% occur only once, and 13% lies in the top ten. The sample was PBMCs. These receptors were obtained from a woman in her fifties or sixties with lung cancer.

V usage is TRBV7-2 and J usage is TRBJ2-1; no clear D. Trimming cost V 6 bases and J 0 bases, with 12 bases left between them. Looked up from germline, CDR1 is SGHTA and CDR2 is FQGNSA. The CDR3 has 15 residues. This chain's CDR3 is CASSWSVGSYNEQFF. DNA for the CDR3: TGTGCCAGCAGTTGGAGCGTTGGCTCCTACAATGAGCAGTTCTTC.

This chain links TRBV19 with TRBJ2-1, with 10 bases lining up with TRBD2. CDR1 and CDR2 (germline): LNHDA, SQIVND (reference sequence). V was clipped by 3 bases and J by 12 bases; unmatched bases: 8. This CDR3 is built from 14 residues. The CDR3, as DNA: TGTGCCAGTAGTATTTTAGCGGGAGGCATGGGGCAGTTCTTC. Protein: CASSILAGGMGQFF.

The gene calls are TRBV20-1 and TRBJ2-1; 8 positions agree with TRBD2. CDR1 is DFQATT, CDR2 SNEGSKA, per germline (reference sequence). This CDR3 has 14 residues. The ends lost 3 bases at V and 8 bases at J; junction bases unmatched: 9. The DNA for the CDR3 is TGCAGTGCTAGTTGGAGCGGGAGCGGAGATGAGCAGTTCTTC. Its translation: CSASWSGSGDEQFF.

This clone was detected only once. V is TRBV12-3 or TRBV12-4 and J is TRBJ2-7; maybe TRBD2 (5 bases). V lost 3 bases and J lost 6, with 12 bases in between. CDR3 size: 13 residues. In DNA, the CDR3 is TGTGCCAGCAGTTTTCTGACTACGGCCGAGCAGTACTTC. Residues: CASSFLTTAEQYF.

V is TRBV6-5 and J is TRBJ1-1; a weak D match, TRBD1 (6 bases). V was cut by 0 bases and J by 1 base, with 6 bases left in between. CDR1 and CDR2 from the germline V gene are MNHEY and SVGAGI. The CDR3 is made up of 14 amino acids. The CDR3 protein is CASSYSQGNTEAFF. CDR3 DNA: TGTGCCAGCAGTTACTCACAGGGGAACACTGAAGCTTTCTTT.

This clone was seen repeatedly, ten times or more. The chain recombines TRBV6-2 or TRBV6-3 with TRBJ2-7; 11 bases map to TRBD1. The CDR3 has 15 amino acids. Germline values: CDR1 MNHEY, CDR2 SVGEGT. V gave up 2 bases and J gave up 2 bases; unmatched junction bases: 2. CDR3 region: CASSYLGQGAYEQYF. CDR3 coding DNA: TGTGCCAGCAGTTACCTGGGACAGGGGGCCTACGAGCAGTACTTC.

The chain couples TRBV11-2 to TRBJ2-2, with 8 bases aligning to TRBD1. J lost 4 bases, V lost 6 bases, and 10 bases had no gene match. Germline V gene data show CDR1 as SGHAT and CDR2 as FQNNGV. The CDR3 extends over 16 amino acids. The CDR3 loop is CASRRGQGTVTGELFF. The CDR3 DNA sequence: TGTGCCAGCAGGCGAGGACAGGGCACTGTCACCGGGGAGCTGTTTTTT.

This clone was seen just once. DNA of the CDR3: TGTGCCAGCTCACCTTCGATCGGGACAGTCTACGAGCAGTACTTC. The encoded protein is CASSPSIGTVYEQYF. The chain is built from TRBV18 and TRBJ2-7; 7 bases fit TRBD1. This CDR3 spans 15 amino acids. J lost 3 bases, V lost 3 bases, and 8 bases had no gene match. Germline V CDR1 and CDR2: KGHSH, LQKENI.

The genes are TRBV5-1 and TRBJ2-3; 8 bases fit TRBD2. The CDR3 spans 15 residues. Per germline, CDR1 SGHRS and CDR2 YFSETQ. V lost 0 bases and J lost 6; bases outside the gene matches: 6. This chain's CDR3 is CASSLAGGSSDTQYF. For the CDR3, the DNA is TGCGCCAGCAGCTTGGCGGGAGGGTCCTCCGATACGCAGTATTTT.

CDR3 sequence reads: CASSRGRASYEQYF. The CDR3 bases are TGTGCCAGCAGTCGCGGGAGGGCCTCCTACGAGCAGTACTTC. This sequence joins TRBV6-2 or TRBV6-3 and TRBJ2-7; the match to TRBD2 covers 9 bases. Trimming cost V 5 bases and J 0 bases; bases outside gene matches: 2. The CDR3 spans 14 residues. In germline, CDR1 is MNHEY, CDR2 SVGEGT.

The chain links TRBV19 to TRBJ2-2; TRBD1 might be the D (5 bases). The CDR3 spans 12 residues. Trimming shortened V by 3 bases and J by 13 bases, and 12 bases separated the two germline ends. Germline CDR1 and CDR2: LNHDA and SQIVND (reference sequence). CDR3 coding DNA: TGTGCCAGTAGTATTTTAGACCAGGGGCTGTTTTTT. Translated: CASSILDQGLFF.

For the CDR3, the DNA is TGTGCCAGCAGCCAAGTTAGGGGGATCACTGAAGCTTTCTTT. It encodes CASSQVRGITEAFF. V usage is TRBV3-1 (or the pseudogene TRBV3-2) and J usage is TRBJ1-1, with D maybe TRBD1 (6 bases). Trimming removed 1 base from V and 4 bases from J, with 10 bases in between. The CDR3 is 14 amino acids. In germline, CDR1 is LGHDT, CDR2 YNNKEL (reference sequence).

The chain links TRBV30 to TRBJ1-6; D gene uncertain. The CDR3 is 13 residues long. The V gene lost 1 base and the J gene lost 10 bases, with 11 bases spanning the gap. Germline CDR1 is GTSNPN and CDR2 is SVGIG (reference sequence). The CDR3 DNA is TGTGCCTGGAGTGGTCCTTTTGGGTCACCCCTCCACTTT. It codes for CAWSGPFGSPLHF.

This chain joins TRBV28 and TRBJ1-5; D unresolved. The ends were cut back, 11 bases at V and 0 bases at J, with 11 bases in the middle. The CDR3 has 13 residues. Germline loops: CDR1 MDHEN, CDR2 SYDVKM. The CDR3 DNA reads as TGTGCCGTTCAACAATATAGCAATCAGCCCCAGCATTTT. Protein sequence: CAVQQYSNQPQHF.

This clone was counted a few times. The V call is TRBV4-1, the J call TRBJ1-3; no firm D call. The CDR3 is 16 residues long. Germline-derived CDR1 and CDR2 are MGHRA and YSYEKL. V dropped 5 bases and J dropped 2 bases, with 16 bases sitting between them. The CDR3 region is CASSTFGRGTGNTIYF. The CDR3 DNA is TGCGCCAGCAGCACATTCGGGCGAGGGACTGGAAACACCATATATTTT.

The chain couples TRBV5-1 to TRBJ1-2; no firm D call. Germline V gene data show CDR1 as SGHRS and CDR2 as YFSETQ. Trimming removed 4 bases from V and 0 bases from J, with 7 bases in between. The CDR3 consists of 13 residues. The CDR3 DNA follows: TGCGCCAGCAGCGACTTAGCTAACTATGGCTACACCTTC. Its protein product is CASSDLANYGYTF.

The rearrangement joins TRBV7-9 to TRBJ1-6; TRBD1 agrees at 7 bases. Per germline, CDR1 SEHNR and CDR2 FQNEAQ (reference sequence). This CDR3 is 15 amino acids long. Trimming removed 5 bases from V and 6 bases from J; junction bases left unmatched: 7. DNA of the CDR3: TGTGCCAGCAGCCGACAGGGCCCCGTTAATTCACCCCTCCACTTT. Its translation is CASSRQGPVNSPLHF.

The V call is TRBV3-1 (or the pseudogene TRBV3-2), the J call TRBJ2-5; a weak D match, TRBD2 (6 bases). CDR1 is LGHDT, CDR2 YNNKEL, per germline (reference sequence). The length of the CDR3 is 14 residues. V shed 7 bases and J shed 4 bases, with 16 bases lying between them. In nucleotides, the CDR3 is TGTGCCAGCACCGGTGGGACTTTTTCAGAGACCCAGTACTTC. Translated: CASTGGTFSETQYF.

The V gene is TRBV18, the J gene TRBJ1-2, with D possibly being TRBD1 (6 bases). The germline V gene encodes CDR1 KGHSH and CDR2 LQKENI. CDR3 size: 14 residues. V gave up 6 bases and J gave up 3 bases, with 14 bases separating them. CDR3 DNA sequence: TGTGCCAGCTCCCCAGGGGTCGGGGACTATGGCTACACCTTC. This gives the protein CASSPGVGDYGYTF.

CDR3 in DNA: TGTGCCAGCAGCCGTCAGCCCTCCTACGAGCAGTACTTC. This sequence encodes CASSRQPSYEQYF. The rearrangement uses TRBV14 and TRBJ2-7; D not certain. Trimming took 4 bases from V and 0 from J, leaving 7 bases between them. Germline CDR1 and CDR2: SGHDN and FVKESK. This CDR3 has 13 amino acids.

This clone has just one count. The chain links TRBV9 to TRBJ2-2; 10 positions agree with TRBD2. This CDR3 contains 17 residues. Germline values: CDR1 SGDLS, CDR2 YYNGEE. V lost 0 bases and J lost 3; bases outside the gene matches: 5. CDR3 in amino acids: CASSVGLAGAYTGELFF. CDR3 DNA: TGTGCCAGCAGCGTAGGGCTAGCGGGAGCGTACACCGGGGAGCTGTTTTTT. Drawing the rest from reference TRBV9 and TRBJ2-2, the complete variable domain is DSGVTQTPKHLITATGQRVTLRCSPRSGDLSVYWYQQSLDQGLQFLIQYYNGEERAKGNILERFSAQQFPDLHSELNLSSLELGDSALYFCASSVGLAGAYTGELFFGEGSRLTVL.

CDR3 nucleotide sequence: TGTGCCAGCAGGGACAGGACTGAACGAGCTTTCTTT. Its translation: CASRDRTERAFF. The chain has TRBV6-5 and TRBJ1-1, with TRBD1 matching over 7 bases. V lost 6 bases to trimming and J lost 10 bases; unmatched junction nucleotides: 8. CDR3 length: 12 residues. Per germline, CDR1 MNHEY and CDR2 SVGAGI.

This clone has more than one count but fewer than ten. The chain joins TRBV28 to TRBJ2-3; tentatively, D is TRBD2 (6 bases). The CDR3 spans 13 residues. The V end was cut by 7 bases, the J end by 0 bases, with 8 bases between. Germline lookup yields CDR1 MDHEN and CDR2 SYDVKM. The CDR3, as DNA: TGTGCCAGCATAGCGGCTAGCACAGATACGCAGTATTTT. Residues: CASIAASTDTQYF.

This chain joins TRBV9 and TRBJ1-1; unclear D gene. The CDR3 runs 13 residues. V was trimmed by 3 bases and J by 4 bases, leaving 10 bases between them. Germline CDR1 and CDR2: SGDLS and YYNGEE. The CDR3 region has the DNA TGTGCCAGCAGCGCGACCCTGGGCACTGAAGCTTTCTTT. Protein sequence: CASSATLGTEAFF.

This clone was observed a handful of times. The chain carries TRBV5-1 and TRBJ2-1, with D possibly being TRBD1 (6 bases). Germline lookup yields CDR1 SGHRS and CDR2 YFSETQ. This CDR3 has 16 amino acids. The V and J ends lost 4 bases and 10 bases respectively, with 24 bases between them. CDR3 nucleotides: TGCGCCAGCAGCCCTATGGGACCCGAACAGGGCCAAGAGCAGTTCTTC. Protein: CASSPMGPEQGQEQFF.